The 12 T cell receptor beta chains below come from one sample, sequenced in a study of blood T cell repertoires in COVID-19. TCRdb keeps only in-frame clones here, not all; method: immunoSEQ multiplex PCR. The table shows about 130,000 clones, with around 79% occurring only once. The sequencing sample was made of peripheral blood. These TCRs come from an older man with acute or convalescent COVID-19.

This clone has just a few counts. The chain has TRBV5-1 and TRBJ2-2, with D unclear. Germline CDR1 and CDR2: SGHRS and YFSETQ. This CDR3 is 14 amino acids long. V dropped 1 base and J dropped 2 bases, with 6 bases sitting between them. Here the CDR3 reads CASSLSPNTGELFF. For the CDR3, the DNA is TGCGCCAGCAGCTTGAGCCCTAACACCGGGGAGCTGTTTTTT.

The chain employs TRBV10-3 and TRBJ1-2; 7 bases map to TRBD1. V gave up 3 bases and J gave up 8 bases; unmatched junction bases: 12. Germline CDR1 and CDR2: ENHRY and SYGVKD. This CDR3 has 15 residues. CDR3 region: CAISETAGAGGGYTF. CDR3 in DNA: TGTGCCATCAGTGAAACGGCAGGGGCAGGGGGAGGCTACACCTTC.

The chain has TRBV4-2 and TRBJ1-3; D uncertain. This CDR3 has 15 residues. The germline V gene has CDR1 LGHNA and CDR2 YNFKEQ. V was clipped by 3 bases and J by 0 bases, with 9 bases between them. The CDR3: CASSHDTNSGNTIYF. CDR3 sequence (DNA): TGTGCCAGCAGCCACGACACAAACTCTGGAAACACCATATATTTT.

This chain uses TRBV12-3 or TRBV12-4 with TRBJ2-1, with TRBD2 as a possible D gene (5 bases). The length of the CDR3 is 11 residues. Between the trimmed V and J ends, which lost 1 base and 12 bases, there was a span of 7 bases. The CDR3 is CASSLGAGQFF. The CDR3 bases are TGTGCCAGCAGTTTAGGGGCGGGGCAGTTCTTC.

The chain is built from TRBV5-4 and TRBJ1-2, with D tentatively TRBD1 (5 bases). This CDR3 comprises 13 residues. V was trimmed by 4 bases and J by 8 bases, leaving 15 bases between them. Germline lookup yields CDR1 SGHNT and CDR2 YYREEE (reference sequence). The CDR3: CASSQLGQQGYTF. CDR3 nucleotides: TGTGCCAGCAGCCAACTGGGGCAGCAAGGCTACACCTTC.

This chain joins TRBV10-2 and TRBJ2-1; no definite D call. The germline V and J ends were trimmed by 7 bases and 3 bases, with 10 bases remaining between them. From germline, CDR1 is WSHSY and CDR2 SAAADI. CDR3 size: 13 residues. CDR3 coding DNA: TGCGCCAGCACCTTGACTCTCTACAATGAGCAGTTCTTC. Encoded protein: CASTLTLYNEQFF.

The rearrangement joins TRBV7-9 to TRBJ2-7; TRBD2 aligns across 7 bases. V shed 0 bases and J 5 bases; nucleotides not matched to a gene: 7. In germline, CDR1 is SEHNR, CDR2 FQNEAQ (reference sequence). This CDR3 comprises 15 residues. For the CDR3, the DNA is TGTGCCAGCAGCTTAGCGGGGGGGGACTCGAACGAGCAGTACTTC. The encoded protein is CASSLAGGDSNEQYF. Filled out from reference TRBV7-9 and TRBJ2-7, the complete variable domain reads DTGVSQNPRHKITKRGQNVTFRCDPISEHNRLYWYRQTLGQGPEFLTYFQNEAQLEKSRLLSDRFSAERPKGSFSTLEIQRTEQGDSAMYLCASSLAGGDSNEQYFGPGTRLTVT.

The chain combines TRBV5-1 with TRBJ2-1, with 11 nucleotides matching TRBD2. The CDR3 totals 15 residues. The germline CDR1 and CDR2 sequences are SGHRS and YFSETQ. The ends lost 1 base at V and 10 bases at J; junction bases unmatched: 7. CDR3 nucleotide sequence: TGCGCCAGCAGCTTGTTGGCTAGCGGGGGGAAAGAGCAGTTCTTC. The encoded protein is CASSLLASGGKEQFF.

V is TRBV10-3 and J is TRBJ2-3; 9 bases are shared with TRBD2. V lost 3 bases and J lost 9; bases outside the gene matches: 13. Germline CDR1 is ENHRY and CDR2 is SYGVKD. The CDR3 has 16 amino acids. In DNA, the CDR3 is TGTGCCATCAGTGATTTAGCGGGGGTGCTTCTGGACACGCAGTATTTT. This gives the protein CAISDLAGVLLDTQYF.

The gene calls are TRBV19 and TRBJ1-5; 7 nucleotides agree with TRBD1. The germline gives CDR1 LNHDA, CDR2 SQIVND (reference sequence). V dropped 3 bases and J dropped 3; count of bases not matched to a gene: 2. There are 14 residues in the CDR3. The CDR3 protein is CASSMGQSNQPQHF. The CDR3 coding sequence is TGTGCCAGTAGTATGGGACAGTCCAATCAGCCCCAGCATTTT.

The chain carries TRBV29-1 and TRBJ2-3; a weak D match, TRBD1 (6 bases). In germline, CDR1 is SQVTM, CDR2 ANQGSEA. There are 12 residues in the CDR3. V lost 4 bases to trimming and J lost 4 bases, with 9 bases between them. The CDR3 DNA is TGCAGCGTTGCGAGGACAGCAGATACGCAGTATTTT. Residues: CSVARTADTQYF.

This clone was counted at least ten times. The chain recombines TRBV7-2 with TRBJ1-2; D gene uncertain. The CDR3 sequence is 13 residues long. The V end was cut by 4 bases, the J end by 4 bases, with 10 bases between. Looked up from germline, CDR1 is SGHTA and CDR2 is FQGNSA. The CDR3: CASSSSTIYGYTF. CDR3 DNA: TGTGCCAGCAGCTCCTCGACTATCTATGGCTACACCTTC.